A selection of T cell receptor beta chains follows, all from one sample in a study of identical twins. TCRdb independently ran MiXCR on the 5' RACE reads; one entry per CDR3 protein. The sample has 450,000 or so distinct CDR3 sequences, around 20% seen once. The material sequenced was naive T cells sorted from blood. The source is a man aged 50-59 years in good health. CDR3s include the opening cysteine and the closing phenylalanine or tryptophan. D genes are given only for firm matches. Expanded clones are given a class, and other clones once, few, many or no size at all.

d_call j_call clone_size v_call cdr3_aa cdr3_nt
TRBD2 TRBJ2-7 . TRBV4-3 CASSQGSGGGHEQYF TGCGCCAGCAGCCAAGGGTCTGGGGGGGGTCACGAGCAGTACTTC
TRBD2 TRBJ2-3 . TRBV4-1 CASSPTSGGPTSTDTQYF TGCGCCAGCAGCCCTACTAGCGGGGGGCCTACTAGCACAGATACGCAGTATTTT
. TRBJ1-1 few TRBV7-9 CASSWLTASADTEAFF TGTGCCAGCAGCTGGTTGACGGCCTCTGCGGACACTGAAGCTTTCTTT
. TRBJ2-2 . TRBV20-1 CSARRGGTNTGELFF TGCAGTGCTAGACGGGGCGGAACTAACACCGGGGAGCTGTTTTTT
. TRBJ1-4 many TRBV7-9 CASSFIVEKLFF TGTGCCAGCAGCTTTATTGTAGAAAAACTGTTTTTT
TRBD1 TRBJ1-3 . TRBV12-3/TRBV12-4 CASSPGTGQVGNTIYF TGTGCCAGCAGTCCCGGGACAGGGCAGGTGGGAAACACCATATATTTT
TRBD2 TRBJ2-3 . TRBV9 CASSETQGEREVDTQYF TGTGCCAGCAGCGAGACCCAGGGGGAGCGGGAGGTAGATACGCAGTATTTT
. TRBJ1-1 many TRBV14 CASSHRGRNTEAFF TGTGCCAGCAGCCATCGCGGGAGGAACACTGAAGCTTTCTTT
. TRBJ2-1 . TRBV6-1 CASSETRLEQFF TGTGCCAGCAGTGAAACGCGCCTTGAGCAGTTCTTC
. TRBJ2-1 . TRBV7-9 CASSSPALGYNEQFF TGTGCCAGCAGCTCCCCGGCCTTGGGCTACAATGAGCAGTTCTTC
. TRBJ2-7 . TRBV20-1 CSGRNNVQYEQYF TGCAGTGGCCGGAATAACGTACAGTACGAGCAGTACTTC
. TRBJ1-1 . TRBV4-3 CASSQVRGEAFF TGCGCCAGCAGCCAAGTCAGGGGAGAAGCTTTCTTT
TRBD2 TRBJ2-3 many TRBV29-1 CSVGLPLAGGLDTQYF TGCAGCGTCGGCCTCCCATTAGCGGGAGGTTTAGATACGCAGTATTTT
TRBD1 TRBJ2-5 many TRBV6-1 CASRTKQGRETQYF TGTGCCAGCAGGACGAAACAGGGGAGAGAGACCCAGTACTTC
TRBD2 TRBJ2-2 . TRBV28 CASRPGLAGIGELFF TGTGCCAGCAGGCCGGGACTAGCGGGAATCGGGGAGCTGTTTTTT
TRBD2 TRBJ2-7 many TRBV19 CASSWSGSREQYF TGTGCCAGTAGTTGGAGCGGGAGCCGGGAGCAGTACTTC
. TRBJ2-1 many TRBV12-3/TRBV12-4 CASSLGYLYNEQFF TGTGCCAGCAGTTTGGGGTACCTCTACAATGAGCAGTTCTTC
. TRBJ1-1 . TRBV12-3/TRBV12-4 CASRPTENTEAFF TGTGCCAGCAGGCCGACAGAGAACACTGAAGCTTTCTTT
. TRBJ1-1 . TRBV6-2/TRBV6-3 CASSYRYTEAFF TGTGCCAGCAGTTACCGGTACACTGAAGCTTTCTTT
. TRBJ1-5 few TRBV10-3 CAISEGRSNQPQHF TGTGCCATCAGTGAGGGGCGTAGCAATCAGCCCCAGCATTTT
. TRBJ2-5 . TRBV6-5 CASSYSRGEQETQYF TGTGCCAGCAGTTACTCGAGAGGGGAGCAAGAGACCCAGTACTTC
. TRBJ2-3 many TRBV6-1 CASTPNPGPDTQYF TGTGCCAGCACTCCTAACCCAGGGCCAGATACGCAGTATTTT
. TRBJ1-2 few TRBV29-1 CSVPGQEGGYTF TGCAGCGTTCCGGGACAAGAGGGTGGCTACACCTTC
TRBD1 TRBJ2-3 many TRBV6-4 CASSRTGTTDTQYF TGTGCCAGCAGTAGGACAGGGACCACAGATACGCAGTATTTT
. TRBJ2-1 . TRBV7-9 CASSARLEPANEQFF TGTGCCAGCAGCGCACGACTTGAACCAGCCAATGAGCAGTTCTTC
. TRBJ2-5 . TRBV9 CASSVGDQVRGTQYF TGTGCCAGCAGCGTAGGCGACCAGGTCAGGGGGACCCAGTACTTC
TRBD2 TRBJ2-3 many TRBV24-1 CATSELAGSRTDTQYF TGTGCCACCAGTGAGCTAGCGGGGAGTCGTACAGATACGCAGTATTTT
TRBD2 TRBJ2-1 many TRBV7-9 CASSPGGGGGAYEQFF TGTGCCAGCAGCCCCGGGGGTGGCGGGGGGGCCTATGAGCAGTTCTTC
. TRBJ2-7 . TRBV30 CAWSDQIIFYEQYF TGTGCCTGGAGTGACCAGATAATCTTCTACGAGCAGTACTTC
. TRBJ1-2 many TRBV10-3 CAISGDPLSVSLYGYTF TGTGCCATCAGTGGGGACCCCTTGTCGGTGTCCCTCTATGGCTACACCTTC
. TRBJ2-1 many TRBV3-1 CASSHVLAGNSGPFF TGTGCCAGCAGCCACGTTCTCGCCGGGAACAGTGGTCCGTTCTTC
. TRBJ2-3 once TRBV5-1 CATLGGTSTDTQYF TGCGCCACCTTGGGCGGAACTAGCACAGATACGCAGTATTTT
TRBD1 TRBJ1-1 few TRBV5-1 CASSARTGNTEAFF TGCGCCAGCAGCGCCCGGACAGGCAACACTGAAGCTTTCTTT
TRBD2 TRBJ2-1 many TRBV4-1 CASSQDPRGGLSYNEQFF TGCGCCAGCAGCCAAGATCCCCGGGGGGGCCTCTCCTACAATGAGCAGTTCTTC
. TRBJ2-3 many TRBV29-1 CSVPTGSTDTQYF TGCAGCGTTCCTACGGGGAGCACAGATACGCAGTATTTT
TRBD2 TRBJ2-7 . TRBV5-4 CASSQSGTYEQYF TGTGCCAGCAGCCAGAGCGGGACTTACGAGCAGTACTTC
TRBD1 TRBJ2-7 . TRBV7-2 CASSSTTGDVYEQYF TGTGCCAGCAGCTCCACGACAGGGGACGTCTACGAGCAGTACTTC
TRBD1 TRBJ2-1 few TRBV29-1 CSVPSAGQGIPLSYNEQFF TGCAGCGTCCCCTCCGCGGGACAGGGTATCCCCTTGTCCTACAATGAGCAGTTCTTC
. TRBJ2-5 many TRBV7-9 CASSLATAQETQYF TGTGCCAGCAGCTTAGCGACAGCTCAAGAGACCCAGTACTTC
TRBD2 TRBJ2-5 . TRBV2 CASSEALRASGGMVETQYF TGTGCCAGCAGTGAAGCGCTTCGGGCTAGCGGGGGGATGGTGGAGACCCAGTACTTC
TRBD1 TRBJ2-5 few TRBV2 CASSGRTGRETQYF TGTGCCAGCAGTGGACGGACAGGGAGAGAGACCCAGTACTTC
TRBD2 TRBJ2-6 many TRBV4-2 CASSQELAGVYGANVLTF TGTGCCAGCAGCCAAGAACTAGCGGGGGTTTATGGGGCCAACGTCCTGACTTTC
. TRBJ1-6 many TRBV20-1 CSAQGGLDSPLHF TGCAGTGCCCAAGGGGGGTTGGATTCACCCCTCCACTTT